In this sample, the clone carrying this T cell receptor beta chain turned up many times. CDR1 is SEHNR, CDR2 FQNEAQ, per germline (reference sequence). The CDR3 covers 12 residues. The V end was cut by 4 bases, the J end by 10 bases, with 13 bases between. This sample was taken from a study of T cells in Graves' hyperthyroidism and ophthalmopathy. TCR beta CDR3 region amplification was performed from RNA transcripts. The HTBI primer set was used in a first-round RT-PCR of the TCR CDR3. TCRdb processed the multiplex PCR reads anew with MiXCR; each CDR3 protein has one entry. The sample has under 350,000 distinct CDR3 sequences, approximately 15% seen once. Investigators excluded patients with uncontrolled infection, other autoimmune disease, pregnancy or lactation. Source material for PBMCs was about 10 ml fresh peripheral blood.

Source material: blood. The V and J genes are TRBV7-9 and TRBJ1-1, with D possibly TRBD1 on 6 matching bases. The TCR originated in a woman in her forties with Graves' ophthalmopathy. The CDR3 region is CASSSTGLGAFF. Here the CDR3 DNA reads TGTGCCAGCAGCTCCACAGGGTTGGGAGCTTTCTTT. The whole variable domain, filled in from reference TRBV7-9 and TRBJ1-1, reads DTGVSQNPRHKITKRGQNVTFRCDPISEHNRLYWYRQTLGQGPEFLTYFQNEAQLEKSRLLSDRFSAERPKGSFSTLEIQRTEQGDSAMYLCASSSTGLGAFFGQGTRLTVV.